The clone carrying this TCR beta chain has more than one count but fewer than ten. The germline CDR1 and CDR2 sequences are SGHRS and YFSETQ. This CDR3 contains 13 residues. J gave up 6 bases and V 5 bases, and 1 base lay outside the gene matches. The source of the sample is a study of T cells in Graves' hyperthyroidism and ophthalmopathy. Enrolled ophthalmopathy patients presented with a Clinical Activity Score of at least 3, a NOSPECS grade of at least 4, and disease duration under 3 months. The PBMCs had their origin in about 9.7 ml of fresh peripheral blood. TCR beta CDR3 sequences were amplified from RNA transcripts. HTBI primers were used for first-round RT-PCR of the TCR CDR3. MiXCR, applied by TCRdb to the multiplex PCR reads, yields one record per CDR3 protein. The sample lists over 500,000 distinct CDR3 sequences, 15% to 20% occurring once.

Sequenced material: blood. This receptor was taken from a woman aged 30 to 39 with Graves' ophthalmopathy. V usage is TRBV5-1 and J usage is TRBJ2-2; TRBD1 aligns across 10 bases. The CDR3 nucleotides read TGCGCCAGCAGGACAGGGGGCTCCGGGGAGCTGTTTTTT. It codes for CASRTGGSGELFF.